This T cell receptor (beta chain) was identified in a study of shared clonotypes between healthy human individuals. Clones were read by immunoSEQ multiplex PCR, and TCRdb kept only the in-frame ones, dropping some. The table includes around 2,000,000 clones, 85% to 95% detected once. Germline assignment: CDR1 MRHNA and CDR2 SNTAGT. The CDR3 covers 12 residues. V was clipped by 9 bases and J by 1 base, with 9 bases between them. Only CD45RO-negative cells positively selected for CCR7 counted as naive CD8 cells, so terminally differentiated effector memory CD45RA+ cells were excluded. The source is a man aged 18 to 30 in good health. Sequenced: naive CD8+ T cells sorted from blood. The chain uses TRBV6-4 and TRBJ1-1; D might be TRBD1 (5 bases). The CDR3 region is CARKTANTEAFF. Written as DNA, the CDR3 is TGTGCCAGGAAGACAGCGAACACTGAAGCTTTCTTT.